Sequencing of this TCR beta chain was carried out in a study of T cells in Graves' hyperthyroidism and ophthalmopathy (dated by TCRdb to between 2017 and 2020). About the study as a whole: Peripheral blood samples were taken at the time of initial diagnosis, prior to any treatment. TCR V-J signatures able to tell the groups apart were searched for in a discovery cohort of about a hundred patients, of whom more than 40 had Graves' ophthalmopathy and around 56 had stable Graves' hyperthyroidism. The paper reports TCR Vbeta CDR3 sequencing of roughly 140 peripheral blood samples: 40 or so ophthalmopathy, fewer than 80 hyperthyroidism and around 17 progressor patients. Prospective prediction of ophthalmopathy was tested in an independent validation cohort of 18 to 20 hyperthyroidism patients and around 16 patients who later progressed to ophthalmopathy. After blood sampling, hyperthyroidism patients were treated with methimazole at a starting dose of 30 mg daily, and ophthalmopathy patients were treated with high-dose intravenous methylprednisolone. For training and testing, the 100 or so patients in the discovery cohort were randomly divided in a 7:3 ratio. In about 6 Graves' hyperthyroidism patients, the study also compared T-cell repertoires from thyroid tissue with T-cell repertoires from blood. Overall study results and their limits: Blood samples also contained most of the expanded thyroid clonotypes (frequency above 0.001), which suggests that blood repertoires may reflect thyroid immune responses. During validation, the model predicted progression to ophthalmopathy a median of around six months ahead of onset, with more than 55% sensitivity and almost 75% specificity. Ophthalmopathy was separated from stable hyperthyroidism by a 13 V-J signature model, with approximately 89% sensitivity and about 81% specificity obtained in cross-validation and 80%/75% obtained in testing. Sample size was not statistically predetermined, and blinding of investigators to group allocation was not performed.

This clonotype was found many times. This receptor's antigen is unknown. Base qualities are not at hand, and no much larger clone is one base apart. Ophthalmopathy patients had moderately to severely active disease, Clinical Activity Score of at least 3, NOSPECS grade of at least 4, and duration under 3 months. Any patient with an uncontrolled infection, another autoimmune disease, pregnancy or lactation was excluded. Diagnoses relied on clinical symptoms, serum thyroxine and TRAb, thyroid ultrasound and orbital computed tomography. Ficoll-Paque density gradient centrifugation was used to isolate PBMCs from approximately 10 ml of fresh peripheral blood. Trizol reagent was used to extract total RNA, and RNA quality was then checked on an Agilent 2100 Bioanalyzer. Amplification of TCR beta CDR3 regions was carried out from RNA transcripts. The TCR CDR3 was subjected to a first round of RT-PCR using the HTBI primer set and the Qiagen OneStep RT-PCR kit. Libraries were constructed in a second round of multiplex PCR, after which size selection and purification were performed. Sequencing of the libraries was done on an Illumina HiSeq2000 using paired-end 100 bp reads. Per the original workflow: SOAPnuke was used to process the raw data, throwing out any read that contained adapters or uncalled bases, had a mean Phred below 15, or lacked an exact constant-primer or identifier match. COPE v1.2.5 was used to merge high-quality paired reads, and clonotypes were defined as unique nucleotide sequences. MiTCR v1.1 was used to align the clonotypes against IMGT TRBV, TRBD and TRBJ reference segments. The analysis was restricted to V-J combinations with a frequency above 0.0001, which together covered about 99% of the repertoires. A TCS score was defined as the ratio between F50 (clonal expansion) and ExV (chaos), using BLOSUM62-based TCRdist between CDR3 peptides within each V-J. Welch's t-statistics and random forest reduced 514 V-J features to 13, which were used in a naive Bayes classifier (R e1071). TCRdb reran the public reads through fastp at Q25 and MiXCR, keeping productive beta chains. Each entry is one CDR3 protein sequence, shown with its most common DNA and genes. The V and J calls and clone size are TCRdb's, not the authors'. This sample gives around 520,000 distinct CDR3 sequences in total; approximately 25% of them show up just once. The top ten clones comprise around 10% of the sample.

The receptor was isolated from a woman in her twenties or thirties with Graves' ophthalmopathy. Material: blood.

The bases are TGTGCCAGCAGCGCGGGACTAGCCCCCTACGAGCAGTACTTC. The translation is CASSAGLAPYEQYF. The chain joins TRBV9 to TRBJ2-7; 9 bases in the middle match TRBD2. Based on the germline V gene, the CDR1 and CDR2 sequences are SGDLS and YYNGEE. There are 14 amino acids in the CDR3, from cysteine to phenylalanine inclusive. The read is trimmed to its CDR3 DNA, 42 bases read in frame from base 1. Trimming removed 3 bases from V and 2 bases from J; the gene matches leave 3 bases unexplained.